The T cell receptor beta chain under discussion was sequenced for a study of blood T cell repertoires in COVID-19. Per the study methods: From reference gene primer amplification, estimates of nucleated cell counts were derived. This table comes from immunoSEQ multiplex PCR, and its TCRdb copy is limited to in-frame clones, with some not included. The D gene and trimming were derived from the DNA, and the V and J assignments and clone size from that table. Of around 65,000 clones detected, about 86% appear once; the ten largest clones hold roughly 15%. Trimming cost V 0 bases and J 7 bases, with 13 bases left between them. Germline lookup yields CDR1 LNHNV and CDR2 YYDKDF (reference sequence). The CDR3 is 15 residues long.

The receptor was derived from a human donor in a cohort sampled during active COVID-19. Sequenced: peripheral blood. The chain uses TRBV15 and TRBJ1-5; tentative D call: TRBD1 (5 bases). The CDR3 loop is CATSREGQGRQPQHF. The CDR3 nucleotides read TGTGCCACCAGCAGAGAAGGGCAGGGAAGGCAGCCCCAGCATTTT.